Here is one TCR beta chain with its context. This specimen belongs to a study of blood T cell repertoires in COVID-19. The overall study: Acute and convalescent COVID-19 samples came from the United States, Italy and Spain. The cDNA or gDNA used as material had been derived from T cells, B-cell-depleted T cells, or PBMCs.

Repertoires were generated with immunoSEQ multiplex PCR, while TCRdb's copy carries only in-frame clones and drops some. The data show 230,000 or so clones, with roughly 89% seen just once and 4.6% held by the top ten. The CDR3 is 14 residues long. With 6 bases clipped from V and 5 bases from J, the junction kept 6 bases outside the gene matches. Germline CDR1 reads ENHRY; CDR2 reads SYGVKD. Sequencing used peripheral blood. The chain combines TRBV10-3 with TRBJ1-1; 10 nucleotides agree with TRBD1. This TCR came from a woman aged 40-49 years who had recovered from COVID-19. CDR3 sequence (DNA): TGTGCCATCAGGCGACAGGGGGCACAGACTGAAGCTTTCTTT. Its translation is CAIRRQGAQTEAFF.